This T cell receptor beta chain was observed in a study of persistence of HIV-infected CD4 T cells. Nonspecific anti-CD3/anti-CD28 bead stimulation represents the broad CD4+ T cell repertoire. Sorting of responding CD4+ T cells relied on upregulated CD40 ligand together with CD69. This was the immunoSEQ version 4 assay in survey mode. Template was genomic DNA at approximately 10 ng/uL, with up to roughly 1 ug used per sample. This table comes from immunoSEQ multiplex PCR, and its TCRdb copy is limited to in-frame clones, with some not included. The repertoire holds tens of thousands of clones, with roughly nine tenths as singletons. This clone showed up just a few times. The antigen remains unidentified. The receptor comes from an adult woman with HIV who was CMV-seropositive. Here the sequenced sample was CD4+ T cells sorted from PBMCs after roughly 20-hour stimulation, taken from a patient who received antiretroviral therapy.

The DNA for the CDR3 is TGCGCCAGCAGACCGGACAGATACGAGCAGTACGTC. This encodes CASRPDRYEQYV. The chain joins TRBV23-1 to TRBJ2-7, with D possibly being TRBD1 (6 bases). TRBV23-1 is filed as an ORF, its function uncertain. V lost 6 bases, J lost 4 bases, and 10 bases lay in between. The CDR3 contains 12 residues.